The source of this T cell receptor beta chain is a study of HIV-infected patients and healthy controls. Study-wide findings and caveats: MAIT alpha-chain CDR3s were frequent in healthy controls, depleted in HIV+.

The germline V gene has CDR1 MNHEY and CDR2 SVGAGI. V shed 6 bases, J shed 6 bases, and the junction held 8 bases outside the gene matches. The CDR3 has 14 residues. Alpha and beta constant-region primers primed reverse transcription of around 500 ng RNA. Alpha and beta chain libraries were made separately by chain-specific third strand synthesis with multiplexing indices. The library got P5 and P7 elements plus a second index, then an approximately 24-cycle PCR. TCRdb redid the calling of the 5' RACE reads with MiXCR, one entry per CDR3 protein. The sample lists about 12,000 distinct CDR3 sequences, about a tenth seen once, with around 24% in the top ten. This clonotype appeared many times. The antigen is not known. The repertoire came from unfractionated whole blood and reflected all unsorted peripheral T cells. A 2.5 ml peripheral blood sample was taken for RNA.

This chain connects TRBV6-5 to TRBJ2-1, with TRBD2 matching 7 bases. This specimen consisted of blood, obtained before antiretroviral therapy. This clonotype was sampled from an adult with HIV infection. The donor label of this sample is uncertain. DNA of the CDR3: TGTGCCAGCAGAAAAGGGGAGCGGGGCAATGAGCAGTTCTTC. Residues: CASRKGERGNEQFF.